The following is a T cell receptor (beta chain) sequence with its context. This clone showed up just once. This clone's antigen is unknown. No much larger clonotype is one base removed from it; base qualities were not supplied. The data stem from a study of shared clonotypes between healthy human individuals (dated by TCRdb to the early 2020s). Describing the broader study: The cohort included three men and a couple of women between 18 and 49 years of age. Per donor, three plates each were used for CD4 naive and CD4 memory, two for CD8 naive, and one for CD8 memory. Blood TCR repertoires of five healthy adults were deeply sequenced to estimate repertoire size and the extent of clonotype sharing between individuals. To increase sequencing depth and limit assay-specific biases, TCR repertoire library preparation and sequencing were carried out by different laboratories using diverse techniques. Between about 0.85 and 9.5 billion PBMCs per donor were obtained by leukapheresis. The research as a whole found: Compared with non-shared clonotypes, the clonotypes found in all four sorted-subset donors had higher generation probabilities. Pairwise subsampling indicated that sequencing depth was expected to affect the degree of clonotype sharing among donors. Across four donors, about 5.2% of naive CD4, 3% to 4% of naive CD8, under 2.5% of memory CD4, and roughly 0.4% of memory CD8 clonotypes were shared. Even with the large sequencing depth, rarefaction of the sorted-subset datasets indicated that sequencing was incomplete. Sampling was limited to blood, and TCR repertoires in tissue likely differ from TCR repertoires in blood. Larger estimated clonotype richness was generally found for naive subsets than for memory subsets. Because the study included a small number of donors, the genetic and exposure-history diversity represented was limited.

From its cysteine to its phenylalanine, the CDR3 spans 15 amino acids. Just the 45-base CDR3 DNA is kept, in frame starting at base 1. The germline V gene yields SNHLY for CDR1 and FYNNEI for CDR2. V ends up 5 bases short and J 4 bases short, with an unmatched junction base count of 8. Using the deep immunoSEQ assay, multiplex PCR amplified TCR CDR3 regions from genomic DNA. Genomic DNA extracted from each cell subset was distributed evenly over all wells of several immunoSEQ 96-well plates, and each plate served as one replicate. For sorted subsets, around 200 ng genomic DNA, equal to 25,000 to 35,000 T cell genomes, was loaded into each replicate PCR. Purified libraries were quantified with a Qubit 3.0 fluorometer, sized on a Bioanalyzer 2100, and re-quantified with the KAPA Library Quantification kit. Every immunoSEQ 96-well plate was sequenced on a separate single-read 150-cycle Illumina NextSeq 550 flow cell. Per the original workflow: Because only junctional sequences without quality scores were contained in the immunoSEQ output, filtering matching that applied to full-length reads could not be performed. To assign V/J genes and CDR3, sequences were annotated against IMGT germline references using PyIR, a Python wrapper for IgBLAST v1.9. Reads were filtered out if the reads had weak V/J assignments (E-value above 1e-6), no CDR3, stop codons, out-of-frame junctions, or ambiguous translated residues. V3J clonotypes were defined by identical inferred V gene, J gene, and CDR3 amino acid sequence. Percentage overlap between repertoires was calculated by dividing the number of shared unique clonotypes by the size of the smaller repertoire. Three approaches were used to assess repertoire richness: RTK rarefaction, the Chao1 estimator, and Recon v2.1 estimates of unobserved clonotypes. Generation probabilities for all TCRbeta clonotypes obtained by the gDNA method from a handful of donors were computed using OLGA. As stored in TCRdb, this immuneACCESS dataset retains in-frame rearrangements with V and J assigned. A fraction of the clones does not appear; measured against another copy, unresolved V genes explain less than half of the discrepancy, and the remainder lacks a known reason. V and J calls and clone size follow that table, whereas D and trimming were derived from the DNA. Within this sample are 2.3 million or so clones, with 80% to 95% of them counted one time only. The ten largest account for 0.3% to 0.4% of the sample.

Donors were healthy HIV-negative adults with no recently reported acute infections or vaccinations. All donors were Caucasian adults living in Nashville, Tennessee, USA. CD4+ T cells were enriched by magnetic negative selection, after which naive cells were positively selected on CD45RA and the negative fraction was taken as the memory subset. Blood was collected by leukapheresis, and PBMCs were isolated by Ficoll-Histopaque density gradient centrifugation and then cryopreserved in liquid nitrogen vapor phase. Analytical flow cytometry was used to check the purity and quantity of every magnetically sorted T cell population. From each sorted fraction, genomic DNA was isolated and quantified by UV absorbance on a Nanodrop 2000c.

Recombination linked TRBV2 to TRBJ2-3; 8 junctional bases match TRBD1. Sequencing input: naive CD4+ T cells from PBMCs. According to the study, the label for this sample's cell subset or site signals: CD45RA+ positively selected. The clonotype originates from a man between 18 and 35 years old in good health. Some clones in this sample may be carry-over from other donors' samples. CDR3 region: CASSQDRGSPDTQYF. Here is the DNA: TGTGCCAGCAGTCAAGACAGGGGCTCCCCAGATACGCAGTATTTT.